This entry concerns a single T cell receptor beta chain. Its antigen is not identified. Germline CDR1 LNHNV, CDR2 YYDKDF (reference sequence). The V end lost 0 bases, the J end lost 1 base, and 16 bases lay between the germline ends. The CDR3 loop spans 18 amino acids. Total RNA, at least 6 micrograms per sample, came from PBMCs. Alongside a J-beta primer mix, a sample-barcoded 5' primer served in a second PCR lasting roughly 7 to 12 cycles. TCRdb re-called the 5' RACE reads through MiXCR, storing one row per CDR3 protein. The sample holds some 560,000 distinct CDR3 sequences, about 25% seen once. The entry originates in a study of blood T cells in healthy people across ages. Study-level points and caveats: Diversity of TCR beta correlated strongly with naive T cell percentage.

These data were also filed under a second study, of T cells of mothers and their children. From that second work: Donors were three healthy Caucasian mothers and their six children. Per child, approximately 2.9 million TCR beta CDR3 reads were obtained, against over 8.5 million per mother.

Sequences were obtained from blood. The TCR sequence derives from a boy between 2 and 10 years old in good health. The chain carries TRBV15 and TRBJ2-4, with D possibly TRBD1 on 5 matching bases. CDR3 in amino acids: CATSREGVYPGAKNIQYF. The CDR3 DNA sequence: TGTGCCACCAGCAGAGAAGGGGTCTACCCTGGGGCCAAAAACATTCAGTACTTC.